These 21 T cell receptor beta chains came from one sample sequenced in a study of OX40 agonist ivuxolimab in advanced cancers. Library preparation used the immunoSEQ multiplex PCR assay. This immuneACCESS table, as held by TCRdb, lists in-frame sequences with V and J called but not all clones. Of the missing ones, under half trace to an unresolved V gene in checked studies; the others have no known cause. The table for this sample lists approximately 84,000 clones; more than 85% of them were counted only once. Over 0.9% of the sample comes from the top ten. This specimen was CD4+ or CD8+ T cells sorted from blood, taken in a trial of the OX40 agonist ivuxolimab. These receptors were obtained from an adult with an advanced solid tumor such as melanoma, head and neck, liver or kidney cancer.

This rearrangement joins TRBV18 to TRBJ2-7; 7 nucleotides line up with TRBD1. The CDR3 runs 14 residues. In germline, CDR1 is KGHSH, CDR2 LQKENI. The trim removed 0 bases at V and 1 base at J, leaving 0 bases unmatched. This CDR3 is CASSPPGQSYEQYF. Here the CDR3 DNA reads TGTGCCAGCTCACCACCGGGACAGTCCTACGAGCAGTACTTC.

CDR3 coding DNA: TGTGCCAGCAGTGCTACCGGGACAGGGATAGTTACGCAGTATTTT. Translated, it gives CASSATGTGIVTQYF. The chain uses TRBV6-1 and TRBJ2-3; 9 bases line up with TRBD1. CDR1 is MNHNS and CDR2 is SASEGT in the germline V gene. This CDR3 comprises 15 residues. With V trimmed by 4 bases and J by 8 bases, 10 bases remained unmatched.

The genes are TRBV6-1 and TRBJ2-1, with 7 nucleotides matching TRBD1. The CDR3 has 16 residues. With V trimmed by 2 bases and J by 2 bases, 6 bases remained unmatched. Germline V gene lookup returns CDR1 MNHNS and CDR2 SASEGT. CDR3 bases: TGTGCCAGCAGTGAATTCGGGACAGATCCCTACAATGAGCAGTTCTTC. Translated: CASSEFGTDPYNEQFF.

This sequence joins TRBV5-4 and TRBJ2-1, with D unresolved. Germline CDR1 reads SGHNT; CDR2 reads YYREEE (reference sequence). V dropped 0 bases and J dropped 7 bases, with 8 bases sitting between them. The CDR3 has 13 amino acids. CDR3 sequence (DNA): TGTGCCAGCAGCTTGGGGCAGGTAAATGAGCAGTTCTTC. Translation gives CASSLGQVNEQFF.

The V gene is TRBV9, the J gene TRBJ2-7, with D possibly matching TRBD1 (5 bases). The V end was cut by 0 bases, the J end by 6 bases, with 10 bases between. The CDR3 length is 13 residues. CDR1 SGDLS and CDR2 YYNGEE come from the germline V gene. CDR3 loop: CASSVAQGFEQYF. The DNA of the CDR3 is TGTGCCAGCAGCGTAGCCCAGGGTTTCGAGCAGTACTTC. Combining the CDR3 with reference TRBV9 and TRBJ2-7 gives the whole variable domain DSGVTQTPKHLITATGQRVTLRCSPRSGDLSVYWYQQSLDQGLQFLIQYYNGEERAKGNILERFSAQQFPDLHSELNLSSLELGDSALYFCASSVAQGFEQYFGPGTRLTVT.

The chain joins TRBV6-6 to TRBJ2-2; D is unclear. The germline V and J ends were trimmed by 5 bases and 4 bases, with 14 bases remaining between them. Germline V gene sequence: CDR1 MNHNY, CDR2 SVGAGI (reference sequence). There are 15 residues in the CDR3. DNA of the CDR3: TGTGCCAGCAGTGTTTTCCCGGTGTCCACCGGGGAGCTGTTTTTT. This translates into CASSVFPVSTGELFF.

This clone was counted a single time. The CDR3 bases are TGCGCCAGCAGCCAAGGTCAGGGTTCCTACAATGAGCAGTTCTTC. Protein: CASSQGQGSYNEQFF. The J gene is TRBJ2-1, the V gene TRBV4-1; D is possibly TRBD1 (5 bases). Trimming removed 1 base from V and 1 base from J, with 8 bases in between. The germline CDR1 and CDR2 sequences are MGHRA and YSYEKL. The CDR3 is 15 residues long.

The rearrangement uses TRBV11-2 and TRBJ2-7; 7 positions agree with TRBD1. Losses at the gene ends were 5 bases for V and 6 bases for J; bases not matched to a gene: 10. This CDR3 is 14 amino acids long. The V gene's germline CDR1 is SGHAT and CDR2 FQNNGV. The CDR3 nucleotides read TGTGCCAGCAGCCCAAAGACAGGGTTGGGCGAGCAGTACTTC. Translating gives CASSPKTGLGEQYF.

CDR3 coding DNA: TGTGCCTTGACGCGAGGGGGACCCCCCCTCCACTTT. Translating gives CALTRGGPPLHF. The rearrangement links TRBV30 to TRBJ1-6; D is perhaps TRBD1 (6 bases). This CDR3 is 12 amino acids long. CDR1 is GTSNPN and CDR2 is SVGIG in the germline V gene (reference sequence). The V gene lost 7 bases and the J gene lost 13 bases, with 17 bases spanning the gap.

The chain has TRBV19 and TRBJ2-2; 8 bases are a match to TRBD1. The V gene's germline CDR1 is LNHDA and CDR2 SQIVND (reference sequence). V dropped 7 bases and J dropped 7; count of bases not matched to a gene: 8. CDR3 length: 14 residues. The CDR3 DNA reads as TGTGCCAGTAAAGGCAGGGGGCTGGTCGGGGAGCTGTTTTTT. The encoded protein is CASKGRGLVGELFF.

DNA of the CDR3: TGTGCCAGCACCGGGGGGACTAGCGGTCTCCAAGAGACCCAGTACTTC. Its protein is CASTGGTSGLQETQYF. The chain combines TRBV5-4 with TRBJ2-5; 11 bases are shared with TRBD2. The V segment lost 6 bases and the J segment 1 base; nucleotides outside the gene matches: 8. Germline V lookup: CDR1 SGHNT, CDR2 YYREEE (reference sequence). The CDR3 runs to 16 residues.

CDR3 amino acids: CATSRDRINEKLFF. The DNA of the CDR3 is TGTGCCACCAGCAGAGATCGGATCAATGAAAAACTGTTTTTT. The genes are TRBV15 and TRBJ1-4, with D unclear. The V gene lost 0 bases and the J gene lost 5 bases, with 7 bases spanning the gap. The CDR3 runs 14 residues. The germline gives CDR1 LNHNV, CDR2 YYDKDF (reference sequence).

V usage is TRBV4-1 and J usage is TRBJ1-1; 8 positions match TRBD1. J gave up 5 bases and V 1 base, and 9 bases lay outside the gene matches. The CDR3 spans 16 residues. Germline assignment: CDR1 MGHRA and CDR2 YSYEKL. CDR3 in DNA: TGCGCCAGCAGCCAAGTGGGCCAGGGGGCAGGGACTGAAGCTTTCTTT. It encodes CASSQVGQGAGTEAFF.

The chain recombines TRBV6-5 with TRBJ1-2; TRBD1 matches 7 bases. The CDR3 runs to 15 residues. Germline V gene lookup returns CDR1 MNHEY and CDR2 SVGAGI. V lost 7 bases, J lost 4 bases, and 12 bases stayed unmatched. CDR3: CASIPTGTEAYGYTF. CDR3 nucleotide sequence: TGTGCCAGCATTCCTACCGGGACAGAGGCCTATGGCTACACCTTC.

V gene TRBV2 combines with J gene TRBJ2-5; tentative D call: TRBD1 (6 bases). V was shortened by 2 bases and J by 1 base, with 11 bases between the two germline ends. The CDR3 contains 15 residues. Germline values: CDR1 SNHLY, CDR2 FYNNEI. The CDR3 protein is CASSETLQGQETQYF. DNA of the CDR3: TGTGCCAGCAGTGAAACGTTACAGGGCCAAGAGACCCAGTACTTC.

This clone appeared a single time. V and J are TRBV5-1 and TRBJ1-6, with D possibly TRBD1 on 5 matching bases. CDR3 size: 15 residues. Germline CDR1 reads SGHRS; CDR2 reads YFSETQ. Trimming pared 3 bases from V and 0 bases from J, leaving 7 bases between. In DNA, the CDR3 is TGCGCCAGCAGCTACCAGGGCTCCTATAATTCACCCCTCCACTTT. It encodes CASSYQGSYNSPLHF.

V usage is TRBV6-6 and J usage is TRBJ2-5; D remains unclear. The ends were cut back, 8 bases at V and 3 bases at J, with 4 bases in the middle. Germline V lookup: CDR1 MNHNY, CDR2 SVGAGI (reference sequence). The CDR3 spans 10 residues. The CDR3 reads CASGEETQYF. The CDR3 region has the DNA TGTGCCAGCGGTGAAGAGACCCAGTACTTC.

The chain employs TRBV5-1 and TRBJ1-4, with TRBD1 matching over 9 bases. The ends lost 2 bases at V and 8 bases at J; junction bases unmatched: 7. The CDR3 length is 15 residues. Per germline, CDR1 SGHRS and CDR2 YFSETQ. The CDR3 DNA sequence: TGCGCCAGCAGCTTACTTCCCGGACAGGGGGAAAAACTGTTTTTT. It translates to CASSLLPGQGEKLFF.

The chain combines TRBV5-6 with TRBJ2-6; possible D gene TRBD2, 7 bases. Germline CDR1 reads SGHDT; CDR2 reads YYEEEE. The CDR3 covers 19 residues. Trimming removed 3 bases at V and 0 bases at J, with 19 bases between. CDR3 region: CASSWGGGRAYSGANVLTF. The DNA of the CDR3 is TGTGCCAGCAGCTGGGGCGGGGGCAGGGCCTACTCTGGGGCCAACGTCCTGACTTTC.

V is TRBV6-1 and J is TRBJ2-1; the D is unclear. Germline V CDR1 and CDR2: MNHNS, SASEGT. Trimming removed 5 bases from V and 7 bases from J, with 9 bases in between. The CDR3 runs to 12 residues. The CDR3 coding sequence is TGTGCCAGCAGTAGACTCCGAAATGAGCAGTTCTTC. Translation: CASSRLRNEQFF.

This chain links TRBV11-2 with TRBJ2-3; D is unresolved. V lost 1 base and J lost 2, with 7 bases in between. The V gene's germline CDR1 is SGHAT and CDR2 FQNNGV. This CDR3 contains 14 residues. The CDR3 DNA sequence: TGTGCCAGCAGCTTAGCACTGCACACAGATACGCAGTATTTT. Translation: CASSLALHTDTQYF.